This T cell receptor beta chain was recovered during a study of beta chain features in type 1 diabetes. Study summary: Taken together, all samples contributed approximately 110 million examined sorted cells. Findings and limits, study-wide: The study found fewer insertions and more deletions at VDJ junctions in type 1 diabetes patients.

The whole isolated RNA underwent reverse transcription, so sequencing captured expressed TCRB transcripts. Some clones are missing from TCRdb's copy, which holds only in-frame ones; the method was immunoSEQ multiplex PCR. The top ten clones hold over 2% of a sample with about 150,000 clones, more than 9.5% of them seen once. Every donor provided one heparinised blood draw, which averaged about 110 mL. In all sorted populations, purity surpassed 95%. This CDR3 is built from 14 residues. The germline CDR1 and CDR2 sequences are SGHDT and YYEEEE. V dropped 5 bases and J dropped 1 base, with 12 bases sitting between them. With respect to this clone: Antigen unknown.

Material: central memory CD4+ T cells from blood. This rearrangement joins TRBV5-6 to TRBJ1-1; possibly TRBD1 for D (6 bases). This TCR derives from a man younger than 30 in good health. CDR3 sequence reads: CASSPWTANTEAFF. CDR3 DNA: TGTGCCAGCAGTCCCTGGACAGCGAACACTGAAGCTTTCTTT.